This entry lists 7 T cell receptor beta chains sequenced from one sample in a study of shared clonotypes between healthy human individuals (dated by TCRdb to the early 2020s). Receptor amplification or capture employed the immunoSEQ multiplex PCR assay. In TCRdb, the immuneACCESS table is reduced to in-frame sequences with V and J assigned. These tables do not hold every clone; where another copy was compared, an unresolved V gene accounts for under half, and the others remain unexplained. The sample contains 2 million to 3 million clones, roughly 93% of them found a single time. Around 0.4% of the sample is held by the ten biggest clonotypes. Sequencing was carried out using naive CD4+ T cells from PBMCs. The cell subset or site label, as the study defines it: CD45RA+ positively selected. The receptors here all came from a man aged 18 to 29 in good health. Some clones in this sample may be carry-over from other donors' samples.

The chain combines TRBV6-6 with TRBJ2-7; possibly TRBD2 for D (6 bases). Trimming left V 0 bases short and J 4 bases short, with 10 bases between. CDR3 length equals 14 residues. The germline V gene has CDR1 MNHNY and CDR2 SVGAGI (reference sequence). CDR3 in DNA: TGTGCCAGCAGTTACTCGGATAGCGGTTACGAGCAGTACTTC. This encodes CASSYSDSGYEQYF.

The table lists this clone with a few counts. This chain uses TRBV28 with TRBJ1-2; tentatively, D is TRBD1 (6 bases). CDR3 size: 12 residues. Germline V gene lookup returns CDR1 MDHEN and CDR2 SYDVKM. Trimming left V 6 bases short and J 2 bases short, with 7 bases between. The CDR3 here is CASRQGNYGYTF. DNA for the CDR3: TGTGCCAGCAGGCAGGGGAACTATGGCTACACCTTC.

This clone appeared a few times. Other nucleotide sequences from this sample produce the same CDR3. The genes are TRBV19 and TRBJ1-5; TRBD1 is a possible D gene (5 bases). CDR1 is LNHDA, CDR2 SQIVND, per germline (reference sequence). The CDR3 length is 14 residues. V lost 3 bases, J lost 2 bases, and 8 bases lay in between. CDR3 in amino acids: CASSIARGNQPQHF. CDR3 coding DNA: TGTGCCAGTAGTATCGCCAGGGGCAATCAGCCCCAGCATTTT.

The chain joins TRBV6-1 to TRBJ2-1; 7 bases line up with TRBD2. The CDR3 consists of 16 residues. Germline trimming cut 4 bases from V and 7 bases from J; bases unmatched to any gene: 13. Germline CDR1 MNHNS, CDR2 SASEGT. CDR3 region: CASSVSLAGRVNEQFF. CDR3 nucleotides: TGTGCCAGCAGTGTATCGCTAGCAGGGAGGGTGAATGAGCAGTTCTTC.

Here the CDR3 DNA reads TGTGCCAGCAGCCTCGGGACAGAGAACACCGGGGAGCTGTTTTTT. Amino acids: CASSLGTENTGELFF. The chain uses TRBV5-4 and TRBJ2-2, with 7 bases identical to TRBD1. There are 15 residues in the CDR3. The V gene's germline CDR1 is SGHNT and CDR2 YYREEE (reference sequence). J gave up 1 base and V 4 bases, and 4 bases lay outside the gene matches.

CDR3 nucleotide sequence: TGTGCCAGTAGTATTCCAGCAGGGTGGGGTATTCAGTACTTC. Its translation: CASSIPAGWGIQYF. The rearrangement joins TRBV19 to TRBJ2-4; tentative D call: TRBD1 (5 bases). Germline V gene data show CDR1 as LNHDA and CDR2 as SQIVND (reference sequence). Trimming pared 3 bases from V and 10 bases from J, leaving 16 bases between. This CDR3 spans 14 amino acids.

This chain joins TRBV7-2 and TRBJ2-2, with a weak D call TRBD1 (6 bases). Germline V gives CDR1 SGHTA, CDR2 FQGNSA. This CDR3 region has 15 residues. V lost 3 bases and J 3 bases, leaving 11 bases between the germline ends. CDR3 bases: TGTGCCAGCAGCTTGGGACAATGGGACACCGGGGAGCTGTTTTTT. Amino acid sequence: CASSLGQWDTGELFF. The variable domain in full, completed from reference TRBV7-2 and TRBJ2-2, reads GAGVSQSPSNKVTEKGKDVELRCDPISGHTALYWYRQSLGQGLEFLIYFQGNSAPDKSGLPSDRFSAERTGGSVSTLTIQRTQQEDSAVYLCASSLGQWDTGELFFGEGSRLTVL.